The entry below describes one T cell receptor (beta chain). The specificity of this receptor is unknown. No much larger clone is present one base from it, and per-base qualities are unavailable. This sample was taken from a study of Ad26.COV2.S vaccination and SARS-CoV-2 variants (dated by TCRdb to the early 2020s). With regard to the full study: Vaccine-arm donors were drawn from COV1001, a multicentre, randomized, double-blind, placebo-controlled phase I-IIa trial of Ad26.COV2.S in healthy adults. Trial participants were randomized into five groups of five, in which low-dose or high-dose Ad26.COV2.S was given once or twice, or placebo was given on both occasions. Investigators did not know the trial group allocation while performing experiments and assessing outcomes. The TCR-sequenced set comprised roughly 30 samples: around 20 Ad26.COV2.S vaccine recipients, 5 placebo recipients and 8 SARS-CoV-2 convalescent individuals. The specificity and breadth of SARS-CoV-2-reactive T cell receptors after Ad26.COV2.S vaccination were assessed by TCRbeta repertoire sequencing. Dosing of Ad26.COV2.S was intramuscular, at either 5x10^10 or 1x10^11 viral particles, delivered as one shot or as two shots spaced 56 days apart. Results the study describes overall, beyond this receptor: Comparable non-spike TCR breadth was observed between vaccine and placebo recipients, consistent with only spike being contained in the vaccine. Ad26.COV2.S recipients had higher spike-specific TCR breadth than placebo recipients (P = 0.0014). According to the authors, total T cell responses may have been underestimated by the TCR breadth and depth analyses. The study lacked the statistical power to compare responses across vaccine doses or regimens. After vaccination, substantial breadth of spike-specific CD8+ and CD4+ T cell responses was reported.

Taken with the paper, the label for treatment or condition translates to: roughly 19 received Ad26.COV2.S at low or high dose, single or two shots; 5 received placebo; per-sample allocation not given. Repertoires of vaccine and placebo recipients were sequenced from samples taken on day 63 after the first injection. In Cohort 1b, around 23 adults aged 18-55 years were enrolled at a single site in Boston, USA, between 29 July and 7 August 2020. Ad26.COV2.S was a replication-incompetent adenovirus type 26 vector that expressed a prefusion-stabilized SARS-CoV-2 spike protein derived from the original Wuhan strain. The immunoSEQ Assay was the method used to sequence TCRbeta CDR3 regions. After extraction, genomic DNA underwent amplification by bias-controlled multiplex PCR, followed by high-throughput sequencing. Regarding the original processing steps: Collapsing and filtering of sequences were performed to quantify the absolute abundance of each unique TCRbeta CDR3 region. T cell fraction was estimated by normalization of TCRbeta template counts to usable DNA, with usable DNA being measured through amplification of reference genes present in all nucleated cells. Repertoire TCRs were annotated as SARS-CoV-2-specific by exact matching of V gene, CDR3 amino acid sequence and J gene to a known reactive TCR set. The reference SARS-CoV-2 TCR set came from MIRA and was filtered for enrichment in COVID-19-positive ImmuneCODE repertoires, removing public or cross-reactive TCRs. Drawing on the MIRA antigens, annotated TCRs were analysed further at the level of specific ORF or position within ORF. Breadth was defined as annotated unique rearrangements over total unique productive rearrangements; depth was the summed frequency of those rearrangements. TCR breadth was compared between groups using two-sided Wilcoxon rank-sum tests. This immuneACCESS table, as held by TCRdb, lists in-frame sequences with V and J called but not all clones. Of the missing ones, under half trace to an unresolved V gene in checked studies; the others have no known cause. V and J calls and clone size follow that table, whereas D and trimming were derived from the DNA. This sample lists 350,000 to 550,000 clones; roughly 89% were detected once. The ten largest clones take up about 2.5% of the sample.

V and J are truncated by 3 bases and 5 bases respectively, leaving an intervening sequence of 16 bases. Inclusive of the bounding cysteine and phenylalanine, the CDR3 is 16 residues long. The kept DNA is CDR3 alone, 48 bases in frame from the first base. The germline V gene yields MNHNS for CDR1 and SASEGT for CDR2. The TCR comes from a person aged 18-65 years who received the Ad26.COV2.S COVID-19 vaccine or a placebo. The chain joins TRBV6-1 to TRBJ1-4; TRBD1 is a weak D gene call, 5 bases matching. This specimen consisted of peripheral blood, obtained in a trial of Ad26.COV2.S vaccine versus placebo. In nucleotides, the sequence is TGTGCCAGCAGTGAGCGACAGAAAGTCGCAAATGAAAAACTGTTTTTT. This encodes CASSERQKVANEKLFF.